The sequence of this T cell receptor (beta chain) was determined in a study of T cells expressing NK-cell markers (dated by TCRdb to the early 2020s). About the study as a whole: TCR beta-chain repertoires were profiled in sorted CD3+CD56+NKG2C+, CD3+CD56+NKG2C- and CD3+CD56-NKG2C+ T-cell subsets from several donors. All eight donors whose samples were sequenced were randomly selected healthy volunteers, three of them men and five women. Of the eight sequenced donors, seven were found to be HCMV-seropositive and one was found to be HCMV-seronegative. Illumina HiSeq 2000/2500, MiSeq or NextSeq was used to sequence libraries as 2 x 150 bp reads.

A note on this clonotype: No cognate antigen has been identified for it.

To determine HCMV serostatus, a commercial ELISA kit was used to detect HCMV-specific IgG in serum. Ficoll density gradient centrifugation was used to isolate peripheral blood mononuclear cells from blood. Findings and caveats that apply to the study as a whole: Those dominant clonotypes were again the most abundant among CD3+CD56-NKG2C+ cells in a few donors, at 28.3-60.1%. In over 5 donors, the dominant CD3+CD56+NKG2C+ clonotypes were among the top 10 CD8+ clonotypes and accounted for roughly 1.0-8% of CD8+ T cells. Whether the expanded NKG2C-expressing T cell clones were specific for HCMV antigens was left unclear.

Looking up the germline V gene yields CDR1 SGHTA and CDR2 FQGNSA. CDR3 length: 15 amino acids, cysteine to phenylalanine. This entry has no DNA. For sequencing, an Illumina HiSeq 2000 was employed. TCR beta cDNA libraries were prepared using 5'RACE template switching, which introduced a universal primer site and unique molecular identifiers. Synthesis of cDNA was primed from the TCR beta constant segment and was followed by two consecutive PCR amplification steps. As for the original processing: Reads were demultiplexed and grouped by UMI with MIGEC, and clonotypes were assembled and quantified with MiTCR. To remove erroneous sequences, TCR cDNA sequences were retained only when supported by two or more reads. The tcR package was used for downstream repertoire analysis, with clonotypes matched between fractions based on CDR3 nucleotide sequence plus V segment. Antigen specificity was annotated against VDJdb with VDJmatch, allowing one amino acid substitution in CDR3. One entry per CDR3 protein sequence results from the TCRdb reprocessing of the reads, with DNA left out. Clone size and V and J calls follow TCRdb, not the original study. The sample's records list approximately 380,000 distinct CDR3 sequences. Clones ranked in the top ten supply roughly 5.5% of the sample.

The specimen was blood T cells: a sorted CD56 or NKG2C T cell subset, CD4+ or CD8+ T cells, or bulk PBMC T cells (not recorded which). This chain joins TRBV7-2 to TRBJ2-4; the TCRdb D gene call, TRBD2, has no DNA to confirm it. The sequence was collected from a man between 18 and 69 years old in good health. The CDR3: CASSTRQGTQNIQYF.